This TCR beta chain came from a study of blood T cell repertoires in COVID-19. About the research overall: Sites across the United States, Italy and Spain contributed samples from acute and convalescent COVID-19. Sources were T cells, B-cell-depleted T cells, or PBMCs; the material itself was cDNA or gDNA.

Germline V gene sequence: CDR1 LNHDA, CDR2 SQIVND (reference sequence). The CDR3 runs 15 residues. Losses at the gene ends were 5 bases for V and 2 bases for J; bases not matched to a gene: 7. In the original analysis: Cell counts per sample came from amplifying reference gene primers. Profiled with immunoSEQ multiplex PCR; TCRdb holds only in-frame clones, not every one. The V and J calls and clone size are taken from that table; D and trimming were inferred from the DNA. Of more than 90,000 clones in the sample, around 93% are singletons; the top ten hold 17%. The source is a middle-aged man with acute or convalescent COVID-19. The rearrangement joins TRBV19 to TRBJ2-7; 9 bases are a match to TRBD1. Sequencing input: peripheral blood. The CDR3 is CASSRFGTGPYEQYF. CDR3 in DNA: TGTGCCAGTAGTCGTTTCGGGACAGGGCCCTACGAGCAGTACTTC. Full variable domain (rest looked up from reference TRBV19 and TRBJ2-7): DGGITQSPKYLFRKEGQNVTLSCEQNLNHDAMYWYRQDPGQGLRLIYYSQIVNDFQKGDIAEGYSVSREKKESFPLTVTSAQKNPTAFYLCASSRFGTGPYEQYFGPGTRLTVT.